This TCR beta chain was sequenced in a study of blood T cells in healthy people across ages. Notes on the study in general: Researchers report that TCR beta diversity correlated strongly with naive T cell percentage. Roughly linearly, TCR beta diversity per million T cells fell as age increased.

Primers used in a second PCR of about 7 to 12 cycles were a sample-barcoded 5' primer and a J-beta primer mix. TCRdb used MiXCR to reprocess the 5' RACE reads, holding one entry per CDR3 protein. Seen here are 2 million or so distinct CDR3 sequences, 40% to 55% observed once, and the top ten hold approximately 2%. The study recruited healthy Caucasian donors from Russia who were aged about 6 to 95. Samples each had at least 5 micrograms of total RNA extracted. After removal of 5 bases from V and 4 bases from J, the junction contained 17 bases not matched to a gene. From germline, CDR1 is MNHEY and CDR2 SMNVEV (reference sequence). The CDR3 covers 17 residues. This clonotype was counted a few times. Its matching antigen is unknown.

The specimen sequenced was blood. This chain connects TRBV27 to TRBJ2-7; 7 nucleotides line up with TRBD1. This clonotype was obtained from a middle-aged woman in good health. DNA of the CDR3: TGTGCCAGCAGTGCTGAAACAGGGGAAGGTTTCCGTTACGAGCAGTACTTC. This gives the protein CASSAETGEGFRYEQYF.